These T cell receptor beta chains were read from a single sample in a study of neoadjuvant anti-PD-1 for oral cavity cancer. Data came from immunoSEQ multiplex PCR; TCRdb stores just in-frame clones and leaves some out. The table shows 8,000 or so clones, with roughly 70% occurring only once. The source material was PBMCs, sampled after nivolumab (anti-PD-1) treatment. The receptors stem from a person aged 40 to 85 with oral cavity squamous cell carcinoma. Both conserved end residues are trimmed from each CDR3. Each record gives: J gene, V gene, CDR3 protein.

j_call: TRBJ2-3; v_call: TRBV6-1; cdr3_aa: ASSEAGRPIDTQY
j_call: TRBJ2-7; v_call: TRBV5-5; cdr3_aa: ASSFGTGGIGSYEQY
j_call: TRBJ2-7; v_call: TRBV4-3; cdr3_aa: ASSQDQGAGDYEQY
j_call: TRBJ2-3; v_call: TRBV28; cdr3_aa: ASNGVDTQY
j_call: TRBJ1-4; v_call: TRBV4-3; cdr3_aa: ASSHASPPAAYNEKLF
j_call: TRBJ2-2; v_call: TRBV11-3; cdr3_aa: ASSLETGELF
j_call: TRBJ2-3; v_call: TRBV7-8; cdr3_aa: ASSVLGANTDTQY
j_call: TRBJ2-3; v_call: TRBV9; cdr3_aa: ASSVDGGAAADTQY
j_call: TRBJ1-4; v_call: TRBV4-1; cdr3_aa: ASSHPAGGFEKLF
j_call: TRBJ2-2; v_call: TRBV5-1; cdr3_aa: ASSLRVRGDRTGELF
j_call: TRBJ2-2; v_call: TRBV28; cdr3_aa: ASSPPGSSGGLVWAGELF
j_call: TRBJ2-2; v_call: TRBV6-6; cdr3_aa: ASTNGGANTGELF
j_call: TRBJ1-1; v_call: TRBV9; cdr3_aa: ASSVVRGFAEAF
j_call: TRBJ2-2; v_call: TRBV7-6; cdr3_aa: ASSLGKRGTGFPRELF
j_call: TRBJ2-3; v_call: TRBV9; cdr3_aa: ASSTLEAGGRTDTQY
j_call: TRBJ1-1; v_call: TRBV9; cdr3_aa: ASSVRGGVMNTEAF
j_call: TRBJ2-2; v_call: TRBV4-1; cdr3_aa: ASSPRDRNTRGTGELF
j_call: TRBJ2-6; v_call: TRBV19; cdr3_aa: ASSTGSGANVLT
j_call: TRBJ2-7; v_call: TRBV5-4; cdr3_aa: ASSLGQGGLY
j_call: TRBJ2-7; v_call: TRBV2; cdr3_aa: ASLPGTGVRGEQY
j_call: TRBJ1-1; v_call: TRBV4-1; cdr3_aa: ASSQDQTVTEAF
j_call: TRBJ1-2; v_call: TRBV16; cdr3_aa: ASSQSQGYGYT
j_call: TRBJ2-1; v_call: TRBV5-4; cdr3_aa: ASSLDRGNNEQF
j_call: TRBJ2-7; v_call: TRBV30; cdr3_aa: AWSYVATSKGEQY
j_call: TRBJ2-3; v_call: TRBV9; cdr3_aa: ASSGRVLSTDTQY
j_call: TRBJ2-2; v_call: TRBV11-2; cdr3_aa: ASSLGRRANTGELF
j_call: TRBJ2-7; v_call: TRBV25-1; cdr3_aa: ASSDTGRRYEQY
j_call: TRBJ2-1; v_call: TRBV10-3; cdr3_aa: AISVSSSYNEQF
j_call: TRBJ1-6; v_call: TRBV6-5; cdr3_aa: ASSYRTENSPLH
j_call: TRBJ2-5; v_call: TRBV2; cdr3_aa: ASSEHLRQGKETQY
j_call: TRBJ1-1; v_call: TRBV14; cdr3_aa: ASSKQGLFTEAF
j_call: TRBJ2-1; v_call: TRBV30; cdr3_aa: AWSKVLSGNEQF
j_call: TRBJ1-2; v_call: TRBV5-4; cdr3_aa: ASSLDHWVEDYGYT
j_call: TRBJ1-2; v_call: TRBV13; cdr3_aa: ASSLGSLIGTGFRGGYT
j_call: TRBJ2-3; v_call: TRBV7-2; cdr3_aa: ASSPGDRGFTDTQY
j_call: TRBJ2-7; v_call: TRBV7-8; cdr3_aa: ASSPDRGDAYEQY